This T cell receptor beta chain was sequenced in a study of post-analysis software for immune sequencing data. Study-level background: As for disease course, relapsing-remitting, secondary progressive and progressive-relapsing multiple sclerosis were all included.

A remark on this clonotype: Its antigen remains unidentified.

Unique molecular identifiers featured in each of the TCR beta cDNA libraries. Some 500,000 cDNA molecules were recovered from an input of 1 to 10 million T cells. TCRdb re-called the PCR reads through MiXCR, storing one row per CDR3 protein. The data contain some 500,000 distinct CDR3 sequences, 45% of them singletons. Deletions cut 8 bases from V and 15 bases from J, with 17 bases between. This CDR3 is 11 amino acids long. Per germline, CDR1 SNHLY and CDR2 FYNNEI. Overall study results and limits: With F measure, samples from one preparation batch clustered together strongly. Controls showed lower frequencies than patients for roughly five TRBV segments, and TRBV5-6, TRBV5-1 and TRBV20-1 were among these. A significant reduction in normalized Chao1 diversity was observed in multiple sclerosis patients versus controls.

The sequence was collected from a girl aged 10 to 17 with multiple sclerosis. Input material: blood. This chain joins TRBV2 and TRBJ2-4, with D maybe TRBD2 (6 bases). The CDR3 DNA sequence: TGTGCCAGCTCTGCGGGACTCCATCCGTACTTC. This sequence encodes CASSAGLHPYF. The full variable domain, completed using reference TRBV2 and TRBJ2-4, is EPEVTQTPSHQVTQMGQEVILRCVPISNHLYFYWYRQILGQKVEFLVSFYNNEISEKSEIFDDQFSVERPDGSNFTLKIRSTKLEDSAMYFCASSAGLHPYFGAGTRLSVL.